Presented here are 20 T cell receptor beta chains from one specimen sequenced in a study of cytomegalovirus exposure and HLA in healthy donors. A multiplex PCR was run with 60 Vbeta primers and 13 Jbeta primers. Sequenced by immunoSEQ multiplex PCR; TCRdb stores in-frame clones only, minus some. The sample contains a few hundred thousand clones, over 90% of which appear only once. Source material: PBMCs. These receptor sequences come from a girl aged 2-10 years in good health and CMV-seronegative.

The CDR3 region is CASGRQTSGGAVTQYF. CDR3 nucleotides: TGTGCTAGTGGTCGGCAGACTAGCGGGGGGGCGGTGACCCAGTACTTC. This chain joins TRBV12-5 and TRBJ2-5; 14 positions agree with TRBD2. Per the germline V gene, CDR1 is LGHNT and CDR2 is FRNRAP. The CDR3 runs to 16 residues. The V gene end was trimmed by 5 bases and the J gene end by 7 bases; junction bases not matched to a gene: 9.

For the CDR3, the DNA is TGCGCCAGCCTTGGACAGTTGGGCAATCAGCCCCAGCATTTT. Encoded protein: CASLGQLGNQPQHF. This chain connects TRBV10-1 to TRBJ1-5; possible D gene TRBD1, 6 bases. Germline V CDR1 and CDR2: WNHNN, SYGVQD (reference sequence). V dropped 8 bases and J dropped 2 bases, with 13 bases sitting between them. This CDR3 region has 14 residues.

The chain is built from TRBV6-6 and TRBJ2-4; 10 bases fit TRBD2. J lost 7 bases, V lost 0 bases, and 6 bases had no gene match. The CDR3 is 16 residues long. Germline V CDR1 and CDR2: MNHNY, SVGAGI (reference sequence). The CDR3 region is CASSYSHGSGGNIQYF. CDR3 DNA sequence: TGTGCCAGCAGTTACTCTCACGGTAGCGGGGGGAACATTCAGTACTTC.

The V gene is TRBV29-1, the J gene TRBJ2-1; 8 bases fit TRBD1. This CDR3 comprises 13 residues. Germline values: CDR1 SQVTM, CDR2 ANQGSEA. After removal of 7 bases from V and 5 bases from J, the junction contained 7 bases not matched to a gene. CDR3 protein: CSGAGTGDNEQFF. CDR3 bases: TGCAGCGGCGCCGGGACAGGAGACAATGAGCAGTTCTTC.

CDR3 amino acids: CASSPGTYFTDTQYF. Written as DNA, the CDR3 is TGTGCCAGCAGCCCCGGGACTTACTTCACAGATACGCAGTATTTT. The gene calls are TRBV7-9 and TRBJ2-3, with D perhaps TRBD2 (6 bases). This CDR3 is built from 15 residues. Germline lookup yields CDR1 SEHNR and CDR2 FQNEAQ (reference sequence). The V end lost 5 bases, the J end lost 2 bases, and 14 bases lay between the germline ends. The whole variable domain, remainder taken from reference TRBV7-9 and TRBJ2-3, is DTGVSQNPRHKITKRGQNVTFRCDPISEHNRLYWYRQTLGQGPEFLTYFQNEAQLEKSRLLSDRFSAERPKGSFSTLEIQRTEQGDSAMYLCASSPGTYFTDTQYFGPGTRLTVL.

The chain joins TRBV30 to TRBJ2-4; a weak D match, TRBD1 (6 bases). CDR1 and CDR2 from the germline V gene are GTSNPN and SVGIG (reference sequence). CDR3 size: 12 residues. V lost 2 bases and J lost 5, with 7 bases in between. CDR3 DNA: TGTGCCTGGAGTTCAGGGGAAAACATTCAGTACTTC. It translates to CAWSSGENIQYF.

V usage is TRBV2 and J usage is TRBJ2-3, with 14 bases that match TRBD2. Germline V gene data show CDR1 as SNHLY and CDR2 as FYNNEI. There are 18 residues in the CDR3. The CDR3 reads CGSTKGLAGVRGTDTQYF. For the CDR3, the DNA is TGTGGATCAACTAAGGGACTAGCGGGAGTCCGGGGCACAGATACGCAGTATTTT.

This clone showed up just once. This CDR3 is CASSEGSSYEQYF. CDR3 DNA: TGTGCCAGCAGTGAGGGGAGCTCCTACGAGCAGTACTTC. J is TRBJ2-7 and V is TRBV6-1, with a possible D match to TRBD2 (5 bases). There are 13 residues in the CDR3. The V end was cut by 3 bases, the J end by 0 bases, with 6 bases between. Per the germline V gene, CDR1 is MNHNS and CDR2 is SASEGT.

This chain joins TRBV28 and TRBJ1-2; TRBD1 agrees at 10 bases. The CDR3 consists of 16 residues. Germline V gene data show CDR1 as MDHEN and CDR2 as SYDVKM. Trimming removed 4 bases from V and 0 bases from J; junction bases left unmatched: 5. CDR3: CASSWTGGFANYGYTF. The CDR3 bases are TGTGCCAGCAGTTGGACAGGGGGTTTCGCTAACTATGGCTACACCTTC.

The chain joins TRBV15 to TRBJ2-3; D gene ambiguous. Germline-derived CDR1 and CDR2 are LNHNV and YYDKDF (reference sequence). This CDR3 contains 15 residues. V was cut by 0 bases and J by 1 base, with 8 bases left in between. CDR3 sequence: CATSRDITGTDTQYF. The DNA for the CDR3 is TGTGCCACCAGCAGAGATATCACTGGCACAGATACGCAGTATTTT.

V usage is TRBV7-9 and J usage is TRBJ2-7; D might be TRBD1 (5 bases). Germline V gives CDR1 SEHNR, CDR2 FQNEAQ (reference sequence). Trimming stripped 5 bases from V and 5 bases from J, with 25 bases between. The CDR3 is 17 amino acids. The CDR3 DNA is TGTGCCAGCAGCCCTCTCGTCCAAGAGGCCCAGGGTAACGAGCAGTACTTC. Translated: CASSPLVQEAQGNEQYF.

This chain connects TRBV5-6 to TRBJ2-5, with TRBD1 as a possible D gene (5 bases). This CDR3 contains 14 residues. V was shortened by 1 base and J by 6 bases, with 13 bases between the two germline ends. The germline V gene encodes CDR1 SGHDT and CDR2 YYEEEE. The DNA for the CDR3 is TGTGCCAGCAGCTTGCTTCAGGGTATTCAGACCCAGTACTTC. It codes for CASSLLQGIQTQYF.

This clone has just one count. The rearrangement uses TRBV27 and TRBJ2-2, with 9 nucleotides matching TRBD2. The CDR3 spans 14 residues. After removal of 11 bases from V and 4 bases from J, the junction contained 8 bases not matched to a gene. The germline V gene encodes CDR1 MNHEY and CDR2 SMNVEV (reference sequence). The CDR3 DNA reads TGTGCCTCCAGGCCAGCGGGAGGCACCGGGGAGCTGTTTTTT. Its protein product is CASRPAGGTGELFF.

CDR3 DNA: TGTGCCAGCAGAGGGGTCGCCCAGGGGACCCAGTACTTC. It specifies CASRGVAQGTQYF. The V gene is TRBV2, the J gene TRBJ2-5, with a possible D match to TRBD1 (5 bases). The germline gives CDR1 SNHLY, CDR2 FYNNEI. V lost 6 bases, J lost 7 bases, and 15 bases lay in between. The CDR3 loop spans 13 amino acids. The full variable domain, with the rest looked up from reference TRBV2 and TRBJ2-5, is EPEVTQTPSHQVTQMGQEVILRCVPISNHLYFYWYRQILGQKVEFLVSFYNNEISEKSEIFDDQFSVERPDGSNFTLKIRSTKLEDSAMYFCASRGVAQGTQYFGPGTRLLVL.

The rearrangement links TRBV6-1 to TRBJ2-5; 8 bases align to TRBD2. CDR1 MNHNS and CDR2 SASEGT come from the germline V gene. The CDR3 length is 13 residues. J lost 2 bases, V lost 4 bases, and 0 bases had no gene match. The CDR3: CASSASGQETQYF. Here the CDR3 DNA reads TGTGCCAGCAGTGCTAGCGGGCAAGAGACCCAGTACTTC.

The chain carries TRBV29-1 and TRBJ2-2; possible D gene TRBD2, 5 bases. Germline CDR1 and CDR2: SQVTM and ANQGSEA. The CDR3 loop spans 14 amino acids. The V and J ends lost 3 bases and 5 bases respectively, with 13 bases between them. The chain's CDR3 is CSVDSSRRTGELFF. CDR3 sequence (DNA): TGCAGCGTTGATTCTAGCCGTAGGACCGGGGAGCTGTTTTTT.

The chain joins TRBV18 to TRBJ2-7; 8 bases align to TRBD1. The V and J ends lost 0 bases and 3 bases, in that order; junction bases with no gene match: 10. Germline CDR1 KGHSH, CDR2 LQKENI. This CDR3 is built from 17 residues. The CDR3 region is CASSPPGLAGGVYEQYF. CDR3 bases: TGTGCCAGCTCACCACCGGGATTGGCAGGGGGCGTCTACGAGCAGTACTTC.

This chain connects TRBV14 to TRBJ2-5; D perhaps matches TRBD2 (6 bases). The CDR3 extends over 15 amino acids. The V gene lost 1 base and the J gene lost 5 bases, with 14 bases spanning the gap. Germline-derived CDR1 and CDR2 are SGHDN and FVKESK. The CDR3 loop is CASSQGRDWRETQYF. Written as DNA, the CDR3 is TGTGCCAGCAGCCAAGGGCGGGACTGGAGGGAGACCCAGTACTTC.

This chain links TRBV7-8 with TRBJ2-7; 9 bases fit TRBD1. Germline assignment: CDR1 SGHVS and CDR2 FQNEAQ. V gave up 6 bases and J gave up 6 bases; unmatched junction bases: 9. This CDR3 has 14 amino acids. The CDR3 region has the DNA TGTGCCAGCAGGGGGACAGGGAGTTCCGGCGAGCAGTACTTC. Its translation is CASRGTGSSGEQYF.

The V gene is TRBV5-4, the J gene TRBJ2-3; D perhaps matches TRBD1 (5 bases). The V gene's germline CDR1 is SGHNT and CDR2 YYREEE (reference sequence). The CDR3 sequence is 15 residues long. Trimming stripped 0 bases from V and 2 bases from J, with 10 bases between. CDR3 in DNA: TGTGCCAGCAGCTTGGGCCAGGGAACCACAGATACGCAGTATTTT. Encoded protein: CASSLGQGTTDTQYF.